This is a list of T cell receptor beta chains from one sample in a study of T-cell memory formation after mild COVID-19. TCRdb called the 5' RACE reads again in MiXCR, with one record for every CDR3 protein. The top ten hold roughly 14% of the sample, which has 300,000 to 400,000 distinct CDR3 sequences, 25% to 30% seen once. Sequencing was carried out using PBMCs or a T cell subset sorted from them (not recorded which). All receptors derive from an adult woman who had mild COVID-19 (a few samples of this study predate the infection). Cell type and time point are not known. Each CDR3 is given with its conserved first and last residue. D genes are given only for firm matches. Size tells how often a clone was seen (once, few, many) or the class of an expanded clone, and some rows leave it out.

>TRBV5-1|NA|few|TRBJ2-4
TGCGCCAGCAGCTTCTCCAGGGGGGAGATAATTCAGTACTTC
CASSFSRGEIIQYF
>TRBV9|TRBD2|few|TRBJ2-3
TGTGCCAGCAGCGTCAGCGGGAGGGGCACAGATACGCAGTATTTT
CASSVSGRGTDTQYF
>TRBV11-2|NA|NA|TRBJ2-3
TGTGCCAGCAGCGTTGGACAGTTCAAATATACGCAGTATTTT
CASSVGQFKYTQYF
>TRBV7-2|TRBD2|NA|TRBJ2-5
TGTGCCAGCAGCTTAGTCGGCGGGGGGGCCGGAAAGACCCAGTACTTC
CASSLVGGGAGKTQYF
>TRBV4-1|TRBD2|NA|TRBJ2-5
TGCGCCAGCAGCCAAGGATTTGCGGGGGGGCCTCAAGAGACCCAGTACTTC
CASSQGFAGGPQETQYF
>TRBV5-5|TRBD1|few|TRBJ2-2
TGTGCCAGCAGCCTGGGACAGGGCCGGGCCGGGGAGCTGTTTTTT
CASSLGQGRAGELFF
>TRBV20-1|TRBD2|many|TRBJ2-7
TGCAGTGCTAGAGACCCTAGCGGGAGGGCCGGGTACGAGCAGTACTTC
CSARDPSGRAGYEQYF
>TRBV13|TRBD1|NA|TRBJ2-3
TGTGCCAGCAGCATATACCGGGACAGGGGGCAAGATACGCAGTATTTT
CASSIYRDRGQDTQYF
>TRBV6-2/TRBV6-3|NA|NA|TRBJ2-2
TGTGCCAGCAGCCGACCTCCGAACACCGGGGAGCTGTTTTTT
CASSRPPNTGELFF
>TRBV12-3/TRBV12-4|TRBD1|few|TRBJ1-2
TGTGCCAGCAGTTTTGACAGGGTGACGTATGGCTACACCTTC
CASSFDRVTYGYTF
>TRBV10-2|NA|few|TRBJ2-7
TGCGCCAGCAGCTACCTTAACGAGCAGTACTTC
CASSYLNEQYF
>TRBV12-3/TRBV12-4|TRBD2|few|TRBJ2-7
TGTGCCAGCAGTCTAGCGGGGAGGGGCGAGCAGTACTTC
CASSLAGRGEQYF
>TRBV24-1|TRBD2|few|TRBJ2-2
TGTGCCACTCGGTCTAGCGGAACGACCGGGGAGCTGTTTTTT
CATRSSGTTGELFF
>TRBV7-2|NA|few|TRBJ1-1
TGTGCCAGCAGACTTACTATGAACACTGAAGCTTTCTTT
CASRLTMNTEAFF
>TRBV7-6|NA|few|TRBJ2-3
TGTGCCAGCAGCTTATACAGGGTCAGCACAGATACGCAGTATTTT
CASSLYRVSTDTQYF
>TRBV20-1|TRBD1|few|TRBJ2-7
TGCAGTGCTAGACGACAGGGGAGGACCTACGAGCAGTACTTC
CSARRQGRTYEQYF
>TRBV12-3/TRBV12-4|NA|few|TRBJ2-5
TGTGCCAGCAGTTTCCTTGGACTAAGCCAAGAGACCCAGTACTTC
CASSFLGLSQETQYF
>TRBV7-9|TRBD1|NA|TRBJ1-1
TGTGCCAGCAGCCCGCCCGGGACAGGGAGCACTGAAGCTTTCTTT
CASSPPGTGSTEAFF
>TRBV27|NA|NA|TRBJ2-1
TGTGCCAGCAGTCTTATCGGGCATGAGCAGTTCTTC
CASSLIGHEQFF
>TRBV12-3/TRBV12-4|NA|few|TRBJ1-5
TGTGCCAGCAGTCCGCGACCCATTAGGGATCAGCCCCAGCATTTT
CASSPRPIRDQPQHF
>TRBV7-2|TRBD1|NA|TRBJ1-2
TGTGCCAGCAGCCGCGGACAGGGGGCCTATGGCTACACCTTC
CASSRGQGAYGYTF
>TRBV25-1|NA|NA|TRBJ2-5
TGTGCCAGCAGTGAATATGCGCTCCTCCAAGAGACCCAGTACTTC
CASSEYALLQETQYF
>TRBV6-6|NA|NA|TRBJ1-1
TGTGCCAGCAGTCGCGGACAGTACTCTGAAGCTTTCTTT
CASSRGQYSEAFF
>TRBV5-1|TRBD2|NA|TRBJ2-1
TGCGCCAGCAGCTTGGATAGCGGGACCTACAATGAGCAGTTCTTC
CASSLDSGTYNEQFF
>TRBV5-1|NA|few|TRBJ2-7
TGCGCCAGCAGCTTGGGTACTAGTACGTACGAGCAGTACTTC
CASSLGTSTYEQYF
>TRBV6-5|TRBD1|few|TRBJ1-6
TGTGCCAGCAGTTACCTTGGGACAGGGGCTTCACCCCTCCACTTT
CASSYLGTGASPLHF
>TRBV4-2|NA|few|TRBJ2-2
TGTGCCAGCAGCCAAACAGAGAGGGACACCGGGGAGCTGTTTTTT
CASSQTERDTGELFF
>TRBV4-1|NA|few|TRBJ1-5
TGCGCCAGCAGCCTAAAGGACAGAAGCAATCAGCCCCAGCATTTT
CASSLKDRSNQPQHF
>TRBV7-9|TRBD2|NA|TRBJ2-2
TGTGCCAGCAGCTACTTAGCGGGGAACACCGGGGAGCTGTTTTTT
CASSYLAGNTGELFF
>TRBV6-6|TRBD1|NA|TRBJ1-1
TGTGCCAGCACTCGGGGGCCCGGACAGGGAGGACAGGCGAACACTGAAGCTTTCTTT
CASTRGPGQGGQANTEAFF
>TRBV7-6|NA|many|TRBJ2-1
TGTGCCAGCAGCTTTTTTCAGGATTCATCCTACAATGAGCAGTTCTTC
CASSFFQDSSYNEQFF
>TRBV6-2/TRBV6-3|TRBD1|NA|TRBJ2-7
TGTGCCAGCAGTTACGGGACAGGGGGCAACGAGCAGTACTTC
CASSYGTGGNEQYF
>TRBV29-1|TRBD2|few|TRBJ2-1
TGCAGCGTTGATCCGGGAGGGGGGAATGAGCAGTTCTTC
CSVDPGGGNEQFF
>TRBV7-9|NA|NA|TRBJ1-1
TGTGCCAGCACCCGTGGACAGAACACTGAAGCTTTCTTT
CASTRGQNTEAFF
>TRBV5-1|NA|NA|TRBJ1-2
TGCGCCAGCAGCAGGGACACCCTCACGGGTGGCTACACCTTC
CASSRDTLTGGYTF
>TRBV20-1|TRBD1|NA|TRBJ1-2
TGCAGTGCCGGGACAGAAAACTATGGCTACACCTTC
CSAGTENYGYTF
>TRBV10-3|TRBD2|few|TRBJ2-7
TGTGCCATCAGTGAGGCCCAGCGGGGGCCTTCCTCCTACGAGCAGTACTTC
CAISEAQRGPSSYEQYF